These T cell receptor beta chains were read from a single sample in a study of identical twins. TCRdb re-called the 5' RACE reads through MiXCR, storing one row per CDR3 protein. The sample comprises fewer than 650,000 distinct CDR3 sequences, around 9.6% of which are singletons, and roughly 3.2% rests with the top ten. The sample also formed part of further work on yellow fever vaccine responses in identical twins.

Sequenced material: PBMCs. These receptors originate from a woman aged 18 to 35 in good health. Both conserved end residues are part of each CDR3. Fields, in order: V gene, D gene, J gene, clone size, CDR3 protein, CDR3 DNA. A D gene is named only where the DNA matches it firmly. Rows give clone size only sometimes, using once, few, many, or a class for an expanded clone.

v_call: TRBV4-3
d_call: .
j_call: TRBJ2-3
clone_size: many
cdr3_aa: CASSQDWGGGDTQYF
cdr3_nt: TGCGCCAGCAGCCAAGATTGGGGGGGCGGCGATACGCAGTATTTT

v_call: TRBV7-6
d_call: .
j_call: TRBJ2-1
clone_size: .
cdr3_aa: CASSLGGAGSSYNEQFF
cdr3_nt: TGTGCCAGCAGCTTAGGGGGGGCGGGGAGCTCCTACAATGAGCAGTTCTTC

v_call: TRBV7-2
d_call: .
j_call: TRBJ1-2
clone_size: .
cdr3_aa: CASSSPSKRGEGGYTF
cdr3_nt: TGTGCCAGCAGCTCCCCATCCAAACGGGGGGAAGGCGGCTACACCTTC

v_call: TRBV2
d_call: .
j_call: TRBJ2-7
clone_size: .
cdr3_aa: CATNTGHFDEQYF
cdr3_nt: TGTGCCACCAACACGGGACACTTCGACGAGCAGTACTTC

v_call: TRBV28
d_call: .
j_call: TRBJ2-7
clone_size: few
cdr3_aa: CASKSEPSHYEQYF
cdr3_nt: TGTGCCAGCAAGTCTGAACCTAGCCACTACGAGCAGTACTTC

v_call: TRBV5-1
d_call: .
j_call: TRBJ1-6
clone_size: many
cdr3_aa: CASSLGQRHVLNSPLHF
cdr3_nt: TGCGCCAGCAGCTTGGGACAGAGACACGTCCTGAATTCACCCCTCCACTTT

v_call: TRBV7-8
d_call: TRBD1
j_call: TRBJ2-7
clone_size: many
cdr3_aa: CASSSRDRRFTYEQYF
cdr3_nt: TGTGCCAGCAGCTCCCGGGACAGGAGATTCACCTACGAGCAGTACTTC

v_call: TRBV2
d_call: .
j_call: TRBJ1-5
clone_size: many
cdr3_aa: CASSGGRNSNQPQHF
cdr3_nt: TGTGCCAGCAGTGGGGGACGGAATAGCAATCAGCCCCAGCATTTT

v_call: TRBV9
d_call: TRBD2
j_call: TRBJ2-1
clone_size: few
cdr3_aa: CASSVVPPVLASSYNEQFF
cdr3_nt: TGTGCCAGCAGCGTAGTCCCTCCCGTACTAGCGAGCTCCTACAATGAGCAGTTCTTC

v_call: TRBV20-1
d_call: .
j_call: TRBJ2-4
clone_size: .
cdr3_aa: CSTTTEYF
cdr3_nt: TGCAGCACCACGACAGAGTACTTC